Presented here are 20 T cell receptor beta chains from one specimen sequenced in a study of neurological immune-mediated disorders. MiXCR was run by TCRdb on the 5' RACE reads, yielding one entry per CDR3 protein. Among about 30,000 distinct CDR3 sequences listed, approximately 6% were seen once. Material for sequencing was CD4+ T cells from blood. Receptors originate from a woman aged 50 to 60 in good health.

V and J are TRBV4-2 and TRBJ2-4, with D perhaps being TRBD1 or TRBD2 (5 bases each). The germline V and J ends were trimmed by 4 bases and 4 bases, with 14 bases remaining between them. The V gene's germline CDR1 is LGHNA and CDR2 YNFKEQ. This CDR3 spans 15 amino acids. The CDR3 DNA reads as TGTGCCAGCAGCCTCACCGGGACGGCGAAAAACATTCAGTACTTC. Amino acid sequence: CASSLTGTAKNIQYF.

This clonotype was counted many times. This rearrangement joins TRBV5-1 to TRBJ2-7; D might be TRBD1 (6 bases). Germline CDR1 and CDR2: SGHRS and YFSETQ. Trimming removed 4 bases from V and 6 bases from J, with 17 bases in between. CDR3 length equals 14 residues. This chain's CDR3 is CASSLERQGSEQYF. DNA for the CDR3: TGCGCCAGCAGCCTGGAGAGGCAGGGGAGCGAGCAGTACTTC.

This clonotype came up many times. The CDR3 sequence: CASSPGHNEQYF. Written as DNA, the CDR3 is TGTGCCAGCAGTCCGGGACACAACGAGCAGTACTTC. This sequence joins TRBV12-3 or TRBV12-4 and TRBJ2-7, with D possibly matching TRBD1 (6 bases). This CDR3 has 12 amino acids. V was trimmed by 5 bases and J by 5 bases, leaving 10 bases between them.

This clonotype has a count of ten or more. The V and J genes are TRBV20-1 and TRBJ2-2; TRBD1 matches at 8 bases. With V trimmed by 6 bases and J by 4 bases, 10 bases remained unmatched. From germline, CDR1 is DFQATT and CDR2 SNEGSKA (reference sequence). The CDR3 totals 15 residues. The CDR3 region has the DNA TGCAGTGCGGACCCCCTGGACAGGGCCACCGGGGAGCTGTTTTTT. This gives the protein CSADPLDRATGELFF.

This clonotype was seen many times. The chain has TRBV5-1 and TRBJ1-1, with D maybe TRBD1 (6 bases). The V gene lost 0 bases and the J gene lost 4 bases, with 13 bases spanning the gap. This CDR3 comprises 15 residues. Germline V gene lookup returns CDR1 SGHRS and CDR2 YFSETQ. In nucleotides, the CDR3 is TGCGCCAGCAGCTTGGGTCAGGGGTGGCTCACTGAAGCTTTCTTT. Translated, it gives CASSLGQGWLTEAFF. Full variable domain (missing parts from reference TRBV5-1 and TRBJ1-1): KAGVTQTPRYLIKTRGQQVTLSCSPISGHRSVSWYQQTPGQGLQFLFEYFSETQRNKGNFPGRFSGRQFSNSRSEMNVSTLELGDSALYLCASSLGQGWLTEAFFGQGTRLTVV.

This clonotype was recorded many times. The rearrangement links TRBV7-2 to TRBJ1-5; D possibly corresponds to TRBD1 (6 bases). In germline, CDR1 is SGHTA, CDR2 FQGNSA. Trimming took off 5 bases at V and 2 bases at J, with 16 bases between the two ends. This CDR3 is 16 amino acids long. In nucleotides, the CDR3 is TGTGCCAGCAGCGTCCAGGGGCGGGCCGGCAATCAGCCCCAGCATTTT. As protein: CASSVQGRAGNQPQHF.

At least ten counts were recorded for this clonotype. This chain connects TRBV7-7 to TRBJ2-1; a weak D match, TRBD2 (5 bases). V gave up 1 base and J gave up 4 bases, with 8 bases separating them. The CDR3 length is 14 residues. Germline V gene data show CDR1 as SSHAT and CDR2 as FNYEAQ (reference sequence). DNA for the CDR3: TGTGCCAGCAGCTTAGTACTAGGGTACAATGAGCAGTTCTTC. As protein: CASSLVLGYNEQFF.

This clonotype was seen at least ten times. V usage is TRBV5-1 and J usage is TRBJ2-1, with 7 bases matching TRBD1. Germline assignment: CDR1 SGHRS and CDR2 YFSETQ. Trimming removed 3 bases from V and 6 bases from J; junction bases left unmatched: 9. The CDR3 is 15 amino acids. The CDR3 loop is CASSSEHRGTNEQFF. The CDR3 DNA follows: TGCGCCAGCAGCTCCGAACACAGGGGAACCAATGAGCAGTTCTTC.

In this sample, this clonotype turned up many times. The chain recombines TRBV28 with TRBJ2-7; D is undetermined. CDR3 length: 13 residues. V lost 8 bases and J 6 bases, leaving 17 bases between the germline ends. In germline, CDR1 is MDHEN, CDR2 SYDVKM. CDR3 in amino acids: CASFPSGPGEQYF. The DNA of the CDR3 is TGTGCCAGCTTTCCGAGTGGGCCAGGCGAGCAGTACTTC.

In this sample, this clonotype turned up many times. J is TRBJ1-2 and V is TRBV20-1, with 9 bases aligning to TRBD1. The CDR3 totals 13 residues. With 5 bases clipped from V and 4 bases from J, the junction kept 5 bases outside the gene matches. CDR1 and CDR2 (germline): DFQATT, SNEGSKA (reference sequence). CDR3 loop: CSAPKTGGYGYTF. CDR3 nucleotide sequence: TGCAGTGCTCCTAAGACAGGGGGCTATGGCTACACCTTC.

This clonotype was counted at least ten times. As DNA, the CDR3 is TGCAGTGCCGACGGGGGGGCAGGGGGCTCTACTACCCCTTATCAGCCCCAGCATTTT. It specifies CSADGGAGGSTTPYQPQHF. This rearrangement joins TRBV20-1 to TRBJ1-5; the match to TRBD1 covers 8 bases. The CDR3 is 19 amino acids. The J segment lost 5 bases and the V segment lost 6 bases, leaving 24 bases of the junction unmatched. Germline lookup yields CDR1 DFQATT and CDR2 SNEGSKA (reference sequence).

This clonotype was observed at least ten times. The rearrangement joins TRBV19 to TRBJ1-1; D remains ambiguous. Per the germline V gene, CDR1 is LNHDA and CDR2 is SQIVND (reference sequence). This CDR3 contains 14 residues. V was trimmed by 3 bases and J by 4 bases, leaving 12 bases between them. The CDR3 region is CASSITWKTTEAFF. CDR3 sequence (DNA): TGTGCCAGTAGTATCACCTGGAAGACCACTGAAGCTTTCTTT. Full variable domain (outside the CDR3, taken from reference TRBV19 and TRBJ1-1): DGGITQSPKYLFRKEGQNVTLSCEQNLNHDAMYWYRQDPGQGLRLIYYSQIVNDFQKGDIAEGYSVSREKKESFPLTVTSAQKNPTAFYLCASSITWKTTEAFFGQGTRLTVV.

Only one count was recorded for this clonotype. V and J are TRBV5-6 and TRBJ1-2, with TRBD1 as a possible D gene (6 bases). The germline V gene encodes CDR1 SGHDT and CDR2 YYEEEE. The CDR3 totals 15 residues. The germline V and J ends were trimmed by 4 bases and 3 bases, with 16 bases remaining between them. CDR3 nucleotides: TGTGCCAGCAGCCGCGCGGGCAGGGGAGACTATGGCTACACCTTC. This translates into CASSRAGRGDYGYTF.

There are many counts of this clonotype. The CDR3 DNA follows: TGCAGTGCCGAAGGCCGACTAGCCCTCGGGCTCTACAATGAGCAGTTCTTC. Its protein is CSAEGRLALGLYNEQFF. V gene TRBV20-1 combines with J gene TRBJ2-1, with 7 bases identical to TRBD2. With 6 bases clipped from V and 3 bases from J, the junction kept 17 bases outside the gene matches. This CDR3 region has 17 residues. Germline CDR1 and CDR2: DFQATT and SNEGSKA (reference sequence).

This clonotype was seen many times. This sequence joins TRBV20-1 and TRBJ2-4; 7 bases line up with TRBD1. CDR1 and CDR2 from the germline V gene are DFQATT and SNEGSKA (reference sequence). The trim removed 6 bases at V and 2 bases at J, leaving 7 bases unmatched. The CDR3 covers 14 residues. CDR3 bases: TGCAGTGCACGACAGGGTGCGACCAAAAACATTCAGTACTTC. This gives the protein CSARQGATKNIQYF.

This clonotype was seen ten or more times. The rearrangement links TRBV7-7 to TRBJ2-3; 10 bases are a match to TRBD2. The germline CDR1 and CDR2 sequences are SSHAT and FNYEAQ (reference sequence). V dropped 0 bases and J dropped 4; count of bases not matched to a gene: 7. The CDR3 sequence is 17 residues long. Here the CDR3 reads CASSLARGSGRADTQYF. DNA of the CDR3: TGTGCCAGCAGCTTAGCCCGTGGGAGCGGGAGGGCAGATACGCAGTATTTT.

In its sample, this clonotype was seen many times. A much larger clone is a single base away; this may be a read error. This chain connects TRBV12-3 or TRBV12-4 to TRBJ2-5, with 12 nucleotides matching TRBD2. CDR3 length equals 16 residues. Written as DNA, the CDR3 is TGTGCCAGCAGTTTAGGAACTAGCGGGAGGTGGGAGACCCGGTACTTC. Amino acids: CASSLGTSGRWETRYF.

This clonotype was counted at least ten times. The CDR3 coding sequence is TGTGCCAGCAGCTCCGGGCCCAGGAATACGCAGTATTTT. Its translation is CASSSGPRNTQYF. V and J are TRBV7-2 and TRBJ2-3; D not resolved. Looked up from germline, CDR1 is SGHTA and CDR2 is FQGNSA. The CDR3 contains 13 residues. Trimming shortened V by 4 bases and J by 7 bases, and 12 bases separated the two germline ends.

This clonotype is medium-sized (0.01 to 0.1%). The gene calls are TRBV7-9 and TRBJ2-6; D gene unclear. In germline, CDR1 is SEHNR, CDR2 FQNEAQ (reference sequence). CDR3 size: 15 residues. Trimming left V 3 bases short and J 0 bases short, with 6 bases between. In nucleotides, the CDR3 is TGTGCCAGCAGCTTCGCGGCCTCTGGGGCCAACGTCCTGACTTTC. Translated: CASSFAASGANVLTF.

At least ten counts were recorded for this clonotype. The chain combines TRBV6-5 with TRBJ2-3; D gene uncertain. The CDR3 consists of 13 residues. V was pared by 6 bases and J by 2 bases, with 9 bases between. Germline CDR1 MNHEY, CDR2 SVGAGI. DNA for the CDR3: TGTGCCAGCAGACTACGCGCCACAGATACGCAGTATTTT. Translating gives CASRLRATDTQYF.